This TCR beta chain was sequenced in a study of a mutant IDH1 vaccine in newly diagnosed glioma. V dropped 3 bases and J dropped 4; count of bases not matched to a gene: 2. Germline V gene sequence: CDR1 MGHRA, CDR2 YSYEKL. The CDR3 spans 13 residues. Clones were sequenced by immunoSEQ multiplex PCR, and TCRdb holds only the in-frame ones, with some missing. The table lists some 38,000 clones, roughly 70% of them singletons. Time point defined: week 47, end of study. Vaccination used 300 ug of mutant IDH1 20-mer peptide per dose, with topical imiquimod. About this clone: As yet, its antigen is unknown.

The TCR comes from a man aged 35-49 years with glioma. This specimen was PBMCs, taken from a glioma patient whose treatment included an IDH1 peptide vaccine. The chain recombines TRBV4-1 with TRBJ1-2; 7 nucleotides agree with TRBD1. The CDR3 nucleotides are TGCGCCAGCAGCCAGCAGGGGGGCTATGGCTACACCTTC. It translates to CASSQQGGYGYTF.